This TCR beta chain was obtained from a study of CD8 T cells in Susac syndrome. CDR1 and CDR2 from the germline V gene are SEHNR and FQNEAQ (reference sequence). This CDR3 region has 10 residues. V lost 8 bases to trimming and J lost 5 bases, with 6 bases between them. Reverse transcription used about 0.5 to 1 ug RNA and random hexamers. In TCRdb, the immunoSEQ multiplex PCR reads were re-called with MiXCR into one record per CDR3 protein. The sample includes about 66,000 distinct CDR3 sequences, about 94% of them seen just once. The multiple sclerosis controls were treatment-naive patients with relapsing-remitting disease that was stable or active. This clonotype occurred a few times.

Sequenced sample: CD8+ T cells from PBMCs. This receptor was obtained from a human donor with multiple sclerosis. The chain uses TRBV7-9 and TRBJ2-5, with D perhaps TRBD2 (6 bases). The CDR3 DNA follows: TGTGCCAGCGGAGGGGAGACCCAGTACTTC. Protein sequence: CASGGETQYF. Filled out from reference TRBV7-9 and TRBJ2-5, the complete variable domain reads DTGVSQNPRHKITKRGQNVTFRCDPISEHNRLYWYRQTLGQGPEFLTYFQNEAQLEKSRLLSDRFSAERPKGSFSTLEIQRTEQGDSAMYLCASGGETQYFGPGTRLLVL.